This T cell receptor beta chain derives from a study of blood T cell repertoires in COVID-19. The assay was immunoSEQ multiplex PCR, and TCRdb's table has in-frame clones only and misses some. Of some 240,000 clones detected, 84% appear once; the ten largest clones hold around 9.5%. This CDR3 is built from 15 residues. The V gene lost 4 bases and the J gene lost 2 bases, with 14 bases spanning the gap. The germline CDR1 and CDR2 sequences are SGHAT and FQNNGV. The chain uses TRBV11-2 and TRBJ1-1, with a tentative D call TRBD1 (5 bases). The clonotype was recovered from a man over 45 with active or convalescent COVID-19. The sample taken for sequencing was peripheral blood. CDR3 nucleotide sequence: TGTGCCAGCAGCTCAACAGGTAACGGAAACACTGAAGCTTTCTTT. Its translation: CASSSTGNGNTEAFF.